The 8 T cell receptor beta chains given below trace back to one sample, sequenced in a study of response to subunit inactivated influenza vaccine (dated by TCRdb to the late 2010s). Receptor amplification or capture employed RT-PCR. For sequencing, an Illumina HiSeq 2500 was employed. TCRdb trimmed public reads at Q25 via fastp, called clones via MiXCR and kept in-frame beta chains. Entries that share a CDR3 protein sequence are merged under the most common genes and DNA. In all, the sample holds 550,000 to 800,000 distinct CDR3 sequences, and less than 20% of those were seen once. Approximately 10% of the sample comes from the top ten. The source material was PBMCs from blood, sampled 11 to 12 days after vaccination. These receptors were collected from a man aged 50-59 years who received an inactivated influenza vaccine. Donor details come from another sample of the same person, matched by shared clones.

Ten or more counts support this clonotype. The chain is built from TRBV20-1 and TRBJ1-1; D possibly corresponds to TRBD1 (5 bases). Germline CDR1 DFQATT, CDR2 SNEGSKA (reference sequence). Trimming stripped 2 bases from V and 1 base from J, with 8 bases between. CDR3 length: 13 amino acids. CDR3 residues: CSARFDRNTEAFF. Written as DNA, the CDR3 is TGCAGTGCTAGATTCGACAGGAACACTGAAGCTTTCTTT.

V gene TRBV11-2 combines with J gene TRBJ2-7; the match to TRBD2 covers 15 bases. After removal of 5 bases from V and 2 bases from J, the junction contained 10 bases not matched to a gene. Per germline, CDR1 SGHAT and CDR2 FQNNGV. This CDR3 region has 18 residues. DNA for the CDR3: TGTGCCAGCAGCCCCAGGACTAGCGGGAGGGTAAGCGCCTACGAGCAGTACTTC. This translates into CASSPRTSGRVSAYEQYF.

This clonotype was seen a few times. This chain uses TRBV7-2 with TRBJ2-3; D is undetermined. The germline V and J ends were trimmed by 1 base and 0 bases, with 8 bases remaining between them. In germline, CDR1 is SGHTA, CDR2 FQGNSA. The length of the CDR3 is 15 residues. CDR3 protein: CASSLVFLSTDTQYF. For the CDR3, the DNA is TGTGCCAGCAGCTTAGTTTTCCTAAGCACAGATACGCAGTATTTT.

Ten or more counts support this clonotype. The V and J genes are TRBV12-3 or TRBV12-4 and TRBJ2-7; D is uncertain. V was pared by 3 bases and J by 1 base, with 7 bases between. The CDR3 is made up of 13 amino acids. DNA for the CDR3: TGTGCCAGCAGTTTCGGGCTTTCCTACGAGCAGTACTTC. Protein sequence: CASSFGLSYEQYF.

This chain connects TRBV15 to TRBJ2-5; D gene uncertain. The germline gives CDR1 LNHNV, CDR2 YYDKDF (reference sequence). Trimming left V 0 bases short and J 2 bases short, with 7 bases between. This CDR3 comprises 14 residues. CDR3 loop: CATSRERDQETQYF. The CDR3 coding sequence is TGTGCCACCAGCAGAGAAAGGGATCAAGAGACCCAGTACTTC.

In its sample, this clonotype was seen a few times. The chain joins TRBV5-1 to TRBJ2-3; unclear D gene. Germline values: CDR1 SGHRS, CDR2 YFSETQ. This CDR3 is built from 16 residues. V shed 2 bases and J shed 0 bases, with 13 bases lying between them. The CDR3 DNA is TGCGCCAGCAGCTTCACCTCGGGCGCGAGCACAGATACGCAGTATTTT. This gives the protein CASSFTSGASTDTQYF.

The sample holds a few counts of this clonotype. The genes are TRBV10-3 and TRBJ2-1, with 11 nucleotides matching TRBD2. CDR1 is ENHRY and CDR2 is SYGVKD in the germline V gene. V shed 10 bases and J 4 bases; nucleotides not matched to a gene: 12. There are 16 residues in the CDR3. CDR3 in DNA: TGTGCCACCGAGGCCACTAGCGGGAGTTCTTACAATGAGCAGTTCTTC. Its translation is CATEATSGSSYNEQFF.

CDR3 DNA sequence: TGCAGCGTTGCGGAACCGAATTACAATGAGCAGTTCTTC. It specifies CSVAEPNYNEQFF. The chain recombines TRBV29-1 with TRBJ2-1; the D is unclear. The CDR3 consists of 13 residues. V lost 4 bases and J 4 bases, leaving 11 bases between the germline ends. Germline-derived CDR1 and CDR2 are SQVTM and ANQGSEA.